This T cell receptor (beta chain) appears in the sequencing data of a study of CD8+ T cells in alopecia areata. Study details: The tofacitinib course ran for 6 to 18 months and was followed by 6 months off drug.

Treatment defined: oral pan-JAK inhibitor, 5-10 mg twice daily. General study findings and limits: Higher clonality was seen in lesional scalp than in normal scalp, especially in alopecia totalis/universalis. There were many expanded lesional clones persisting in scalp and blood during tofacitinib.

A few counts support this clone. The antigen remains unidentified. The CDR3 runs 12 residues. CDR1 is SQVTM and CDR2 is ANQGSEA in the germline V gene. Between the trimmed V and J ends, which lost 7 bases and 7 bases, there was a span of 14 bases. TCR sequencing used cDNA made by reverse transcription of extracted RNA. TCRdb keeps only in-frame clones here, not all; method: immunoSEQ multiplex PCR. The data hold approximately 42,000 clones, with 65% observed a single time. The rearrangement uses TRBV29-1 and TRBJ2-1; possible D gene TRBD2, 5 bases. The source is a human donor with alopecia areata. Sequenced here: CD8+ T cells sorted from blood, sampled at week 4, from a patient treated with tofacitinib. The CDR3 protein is CSAPKGANEQFF. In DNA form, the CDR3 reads TGCAGCGCCCCGAAGGGAGCTAATGAGCAGTTCTTC.